This T cell receptor (beta chain) was identified during a study of T-cell memory formation after mild COVID-19. On the study more broadly: Largely donor-specific TCR clusters were found.

TCRdb fed the 5' RACE reads into MiXCR, producing one record per CDR3 protein. The sample has about 150,000 distinct CDR3 sequences; about 6% are singletons. The CDR3 totals 14 residues. V dropped 3 bases and J dropped 0 bases, with 5 bases sitting between them. This clonotype was seen many times. What it binds is not known. Study findings and constraints: Contracting clones, day 15 to 85, had balanced CD4/CD8, and later expanders favored CD4+. Memory cells collected pre-infection included some clones that later responded, suggesting cross-reactive memory joined.

Input material: PBMCs or a T cell subset sorted from them (not recorded which). The V and J genes are TRBV12-3 or TRBV12-4 and TRBJ2-2; the D is unclear. This clonotype originated in an adult woman who had mild COVID-19 (a few samples of this study predate the infection). Cell type and time point are not known. CDR3 sequence reads: CASSFHTNTGELFF. The CDR3 DNA reads as TGTGCCAGCAGTTTTCACACGAACACCGGGGAGCTGTTTTTT.